The 32 T cell receptor beta chains in this list originate from one sample, sequenced in a study of shared clonotypes between healthy human individuals (TCRdb year 2020). Library construction relied on the immunoSEQ multiplex PCR assay. What TCRdb holds here is the immuneACCESS table cut down to in-frame rearrangements. Part of the clones is not present; checked against another copy, under half of the missing clones reflect an unresolved V gene, and the others are unexplained. This sample lists roughly 2,500,000 clones; 93% were detected once. The top ten hold roughly 0.39% of the sample. The sequenced material came from naive CD4+ T cells from PBMCs. The meaning of the sample's cell subset or site label: CD45RA+ positively selected. The receptors shown here come from a man younger than 35 in good health. Some clones in this sample may be carry-over from other donors' samples.

The rearrangement joins TRBV15 to TRBJ2-7; D gene unclear. Looked up from germline, CDR1 is LNHNV and CDR2 is YYDKDF (reference sequence). The CDR3 is 13 residues long. Between the trimmed V and J ends, which lost 5 bases and 4 bases, there was a span of 12 bases. DNA of the CDR3: TGTGCCACCAGCCCACGTTGGGTATACGAGCAGTACTTC. Its translation is CATSPRWVYEQYF.

V gene TRBV7-3 combines with J gene TRBJ2-2; 12 nucleotides agree with TRBD2. CDR3 length: 16 amino acids. The V gene's germline CDR1 is SGHTA and CDR2 FQGTGA. V was clipped by 5 bases and J by 2 bases; unmatched bases: 3. The CDR3 region is CASSRLAGDNTGELFF. The DNA for the CDR3 is TGTGCCAGCAGCCGACTAGCGGGGGACAACACCGGGGAGCTGTTTTTT. Based on the CDR3 plus reference TRBV7-3 and TRBJ2-2, the full variable domain is GAGVSQTPSNKVTEKGKYVELRCDPISGHTALYWYRQSLGQGPEFLIYFQGTGAADDSGLPNDRFFAVRPEGSVSTLKIQRTERGDSAVYLCASSRLAGDNTGELFFGEGSRLTVL.

V usage is TRBV2 and J usage is TRBJ2-7; the D gene could be TRBD1 or TRBD2 (5 bases each). This CDR3 spans 14 amino acids. The germline gives CDR1 SNHLY, CDR2 FYNNEI. Between the trimmed V and J ends, which lost 3 bases and 0 bases, there was a span of 9 bases. This CDR3 is CASSEGRVSYEQYF. The CDR3 DNA reads TGTGCCAGCAGTGAGGGGCGGGTCTCCTACGAGCAGTACTTC.

V gene TRBV7-3 combines with J gene TRBJ1-5; D perhaps matches TRBD1 (5 bases). The V and J ends lost 4 bases and 5 bases respectively, with 9 bases between them. CDR3 length: 13 residues. In germline, CDR1 is SGHTA, CDR2 FQGTGA. The CDR3 loop reads CASSSGWDQPQHF. CDR3 DNA: TGTGCCAGCAGCTCAGGGTGGGATCAGCCCCAGCATTTT.

This sequence joins TRBV5-4 and TRBJ1-2, with D maybe TRBD1 (5 bases). This CDR3 contains 12 residues. V was clipped by 4 bases and J by 5 bases, with 9 bases between them. Germline values: CDR1 SGHNT, CDR2 YYREEE (reference sequence). In DNA, the CDR3 is TGTGCCAGCAGCGGCCGGGGGTATGGCTACACCTTC. Residues: CASSGRGYGYTF.

In its sample, this clone was seen once. The rearrangement uses TRBV7-2 and TRBJ1-2; the match to TRBD1 covers 9 bases. Per the germline V gene, CDR1 is SGHTA and CDR2 is FQGNSA. After removal of 1 base from V and 4 bases from J, the junction contained 4 bases not matched to a gene. The CDR3 loop spans 15 amino acids. This chain's CDR3 is CASSLGTGDAYGYTF. CDR3 coding DNA: TGTGCCAGCAGCTTAGGGACAGGGGACGCCTATGGCTACACCTTC.

The chain couples TRBV28 to TRBJ2-7, with D maybe TRBD2 (6 bases). The V gene's germline CDR1 is MDHEN and CDR2 SYDVKM. This CDR3 contains 15 residues. Trimming stripped 7 bases from V and 2 bases from J, with 18 bases between. The CDR3 coding sequence is TGTGCCAGCACCCAAACTGGACTACCACCCTACGAGCAGTACTTC. Protein sequence: CASTQTGLPPYEQYF.

Comment on this clone: The same CDR3 arises from other DNA sequences in this sample as well. This chain uses TRBV27 with TRBJ2-2; D is possibly TRBD2 (5 bases). Germline V gives CDR1 MNHEY, CDR2 SMNVEV (reference sequence). The CDR3 totals 16 residues. V lost 0 bases to trimming and J lost 0 bases, with 8 bases between them. The CDR3 protein is CASSLSSGTNTGELFF. The CDR3 DNA follows: TGTGCCAGCAGTTTATCCAGCGGTACGAACACCGGGGAGCTGTTTTTT.

The gene calls are TRBV7-9 and TRBJ2-3, with 7 bases aligning to TRBD1. V lost 5 bases and J lost 3; bases outside the gene matches: 11. The CDR3 spans 16 residues. The germline V gene has CDR1 SEHNR and CDR2 FQNEAQ (reference sequence). For the CDR3, the DNA is TGTGCCAGCAGCCCGGGACAGTACGTTAGGACAGATACGCAGTATTTT. It encodes CASSPGQYVRTDTQYF.

The gene calls are TRBV5-1 and TRBJ2-7; 15 nucleotides line up with TRBD2. With V trimmed by 0 bases and J by 3 bases, 1 base remained unmatched. Germline CDR1 SGHRS, CDR2 YFSETQ. This CDR3 has 16 residues. DNA for the CDR3: TGCGCCAGCAGCTTGGGGACTAGCGGGAGGGGCTACGAGCAGTACTTC. This encodes CASSLGTSGRGYEQYF.

The V gene is TRBV5-6, the J gene TRBJ1-6, with 8 bases that match TRBD1. Germline V gives CDR1 SGHDT, CDR2 YYEEEE. V shed 0 bases and J 7 bases; nucleotides not matched to a gene: 3. The CDR3 is 15 amino acids. The CDR3 region has the DNA TGTGCCAGCAGCTTGGAACAGGGGGGGAATTCACCCCTCCACTTT. Translation gives CASSLEQGGNSPLHF. The entire variable domain, with the rest obtained from reference TRBV5-6 and TRBJ1-6, is as follows: DAGVTQSPTHLIKTRGQQVTLRCSPKSGHDTVSWYQQALGQGPQFIFQYYEEEERQRGNFPDRFSGHQFPNYSSELNVNALLLGDSALYLCASSLEQGGNSPLHFGNGTRLTVT.

About this clone: Other DNA variants within this sample encode the same CDR3. This chain uses TRBV5-1 with TRBJ1-3; possibly TRBD1 for D (5 bases). The germline V and J ends were trimmed by 4 bases and 2 bases, with 7 bases remaining between them. CDR3 length: 13 amino acids. The germline gives CDR1 SGHRS, CDR2 YFSETQ. DNA of the CDR3: TGCGCCAGCAGCGGGGGGACTGGAAACACCATATATTTT. It encodes CASSGGTGNTIYF.

The chain combines TRBV27 with TRBJ1-5; 9 nucleotides line up with TRBD1. CDR3 length equals 15 residues. Unmatched junction bases numbered 6, after V lost 5 bases and J lost 4 bases. Per the germline V gene, CDR1 is MNHEY and CDR2 is SMNVEV (reference sequence). The CDR3 is CASSAGTGRNQPQHF. The CDR3 DNA reads as TGTGCCAGCAGTGCCGGGACAGGGAGGAATCAGCCCCAGCATTTT.

This clone came up once. The chain couples TRBV6-5 to TRBJ1-1; 7 nucleotides agree with TRBD1. V gave up 5 bases and J gave up 6 bases; unmatched junction bases: 12. Germline V gene data show CDR1 as MNHEY and CDR2 as SVGAGI. CDR3 size: 15 residues. The CDR3 DNA reads as TGTGCCAGCAGTGGACACAGGGGAGGGGTCGCTGAAGCTTTCTTT. Protein: CASSGHRGGVAEAFF.

The V gene is TRBV27, the J gene TRBJ2-5; 10 positions match TRBD2. CDR1 is MNHEY and CDR2 is SMNVEV in the germline V gene (reference sequence). J lost 0 bases, V lost 5 bases, and 3 bases had no gene match. The CDR3 runs 15 residues. CDR3 DNA: TGTGCCAGCAGTGGGACTAGCGCAAACCAAGAGACCCAGTACTTC. Translation gives CASSGTSANQETQYF.

The rearrangement links TRBV5-1 to TRBJ2-6; no definite D call. The V gene lost 4 bases and the J gene lost 0 bases, with 5 bases spanning the gap. The CDR3 contains 14 residues. Germline lookup yields CDR1 SGHRS and CDR2 YFSETQ. The CDR3 bases are TGCGCCAGCAGCGTCGTCTCTGGGGCCAACGTCCTGACTTTC. It translates to CASSVVSGANVLTF.

In this sample, this clone turned up a few times. This sample includes further DNA sequences coding for the same CDR3. The chain uses TRBV7-2 and TRBJ1-1; unclear D gene. Germline V CDR1 and CDR2: SGHTA, FQGNSA. The V end lost 0 bases, the J end lost 5 bases, and 10 bases lay between the germline ends. This CDR3 region has 14 residues. The CDR3 protein is CASSLATANTEAFF. The CDR3 DNA reads as TGTGCCAGCAGCTTAGCCACCGCCAATACTGAAGCTTTCTTT.

The V and J genes are TRBV14 and TRBJ2-1; 8 nucleotides align to TRBD2. V lost 6 bases, J lost 2 bases, and 9 bases stayed unmatched. Germline V gene data show CDR1 as SGHDN and CDR2 as FVKESK. CDR3 length equals 16 residues. Written as DNA, the CDR3 is TGTGCCAGCAGTGGGACGCTGCGGGAGGCCTACAATGAGCAGTTCTTC. Translating it yields CASSGTLREAYNEQFF.

On this clone: Other DNA sequences in this sample translate to the same CDR3. V and J are TRBV5-1 and TRBJ2-2, with TRBD1 matching 7 bases. The V segment lost 0 bases and the J segment 1 base; nucleotides outside the gene matches: 3. This CDR3 comprises 16 residues. Germline CDR1 SGHRS, CDR2 YFSETQ. Here the CDR3 DNA reads TGCGCCAGCAGCTTGGTTTCAGGGGGGAACACCGGGGAGCTGTTTTTT. Translated: CASSLVSGGNTGELFF.

The chain carries TRBV28 and TRBJ2-7; 8 nucleotides line up with TRBD2. The CDR3 runs to 13 residues. Per germline, CDR1 MDHEN and CDR2 SYDVKM. The V and J ends lost 5 bases and 4 bases, in that order; junction bases with no gene match: 4. CDR3 amino acids: CASSRPGGYEQYF. CDR3 coding DNA: TGTGCCAGCAGTCGCCCGGGGGGGTACGAGCAGTACTTC.

With respect to this clone: Within the sample, other DNA sequences also encode this same CDR3. This chain's CDR3 is CASSPGGRGYGYTF. CDR3 bases: TGTGCCAGCAGTCCGGGGGGGCGAGGCTATGGCTACACCTTC. This chain connects TRBV27 to TRBJ1-2; tentative D call: TRBD1 (6 bases). Looked up from germline, CDR1 is MNHEY and CDR2 is SMNVEV (reference sequence). Trimming pared 5 bases from V and 4 bases from J, leaving 14 bases between. The CDR3 has 14 amino acids.

This chain joins TRBV5-1 and TRBJ2-3, with a tentative D call TRBD2 (6 bases). The CDR3 runs to 15 residues. V was clipped by 1 base and J by 6 bases, with 15 bases between them. Germline CDR1 reads SGHRS; CDR2 reads YFSETQ. The CDR3 DNA follows: TGCGCCAGCAGCTTGTTGGTTTCCGGGACTGATACGCAGTATTTT. It translates to CASSLLVSGTDTQYF.

This chain links TRBV19 with TRBJ1-1; D is undetermined. Trimming cost V 4 bases and J 4 bases, with 10 bases left between them. Germline V gives CDR1 LNHDA, CDR2 SQIVND (reference sequence). CDR3 length equals 13 residues. DNA of the CDR3: TGTGCCAGTAGTAAAGGGTCGACCACTGAAGCTTTCTTT. As protein: CASSKGSTTEAFF.

The J gene is TRBJ2-6, the V gene TRBV5-8, with TRBD1 as a possible D gene (6 bases). Trimming stripped 6 bases from V and 1 base from J, with 11 bases between. This CDR3 has 15 residues. Germline assignment: CDR1 SGHTS and CDR2 YDEGEE. This CDR3 reads CASTWDKSGANVLTF. For the CDR3, the DNA is TGTGCCAGCACCTGGGACAAATCTGGGGCCAACGTCCTGACTTTC. The full variable domain, its missing parts supplied by reference TRBV5-8 and TRBJ2-6, is EAGVTQSPTHLIKTRGQQATLRCSPISGHTSVYWYQQALGLGLQFLLWYDEGEERNRGNFPPRFSGRQFPNYSSELNVNALELEDSALYLCASTWDKSGANVLTFGAGSRLTVL.

This rearrangement joins TRBV30 to TRBJ1-6; a weak D match, TRBD1 (5 bases). Trimming pared 8 bases from V and 7 bases from J, leaving 18 bases between. This CDR3 comprises 14 residues. The germline gives CDR1 GTSNPN, CDR2 SVGIG (reference sequence). The CDR3 DNA reads TGTGCCCTCAGGCCCGGGGGAGGCAATTCACCCCTCCACTTT. Translated, it gives CALRPGGGNSPLHF.

This clone was counted a single time. Other DNA sequences in the same sample also yield this CDR3. The rearrangement uses TRBV18 and TRBJ1-2, with D unresolved. The V end was cut by 1 base, the J end by 1 base, with 7 bases between. The CDR3 covers 14 residues. The germline CDR1 and CDR2 sequences are KGHSH and LQKENI. CDR3 in DNA: TGTGCCAGCTCACCACGCGTCGGTAACTATGGCTACACCTTC. Protein sequence: CASSPRVGNYGYTF.

The chain has TRBV10-3 and TRBJ2-2, with D perhaps TRBD1 or TRBD2 (5 bases each). This CDR3 is built from 15 residues. V lost 4 bases, J lost 5 bases, and 14 bases lay in between. CDR1 and CDR2 (germline): ENHRY, SYGVKD. CDR3 bases: TGTGCCATCAGTGGATGGGGCGGGTGGACCGGGGAGCTGTTTTTT. Protein: CAISGWGGWTGELFF.

The chain couples TRBV4-1 to TRBJ2-5; D unclear. V gave up 1 base and J gave up 5 bases, with 11 bases separating them. The CDR3 totals 14 residues. CDR1 is MGHRA and CDR2 is YSYEKL in the germline V gene. This chain's CDR3 is CASSQAVGWETQYF. DNA for the CDR3: TGCGCCAGCAGCCAAGCCGTGGGTTGGGAGACCCAGTACTTC.

J is TRBJ2-5 and V is TRBV11-2; D gene unclear. CDR1 is SGHAT and CDR2 is FQNNGV in the germline V gene. The V gene lost 3 bases and the J gene lost 9 bases, with 8 bases spanning the gap. There are 11 residues in the CDR3. The CDR3 sequence is CASSFVLAQYF. The DNA of the CDR3 is TGTGCCAGCAGCTTCGTACTTGCCCAGTACTTC.

The chain has TRBV6-1 and TRBJ2-5, with 8 bases lining up with TRBD2. The closer fit of TRBJ2-7 to the DNA end suggests the J call may be wrong. The germline V gene encodes CDR1 MNHNS and CDR2 SASEGT. This CDR3 has 13 amino acids. The CDR3 region is CARRLAGLDEQYF. The CDR3 nucleotides are TGTGCCAGAAGGCTAGCGGGTCTAGACGAGCAGTACTTC.

V gene TRBV7-8 combines with J gene TRBJ2-3; D is perhaps TRBD1 or TRBD2 (6 bases each). The V gene lost 2 bases and the J gene lost 7 bases, with 22 bases spanning the gap. There are 17 residues in the CDR3. Germline V gene lookup returns CDR1 SGHVS and CDR2 FQNEAQ. DNA of the CDR3: TGTGCCAGCAGCTTACTCCACGGGGGCGGCCCCGCGAATACGCAGTATTTT. Translation gives CASSLLHGGGPANTQYF.

This clone was seen a handful of times. The V and J genes are TRBV6-1 and TRBJ2-2; D is perhaps TRBD2 (5 bases). CDR3 length: 15 amino acids. The V end lost 5 bases, the J end lost 2 bases, and 12 bases lay between the germline ends. The V gene's germline CDR1 is MNHNS and CDR2 SASEGT. The CDR3 protein is CASSRTGTNTGELFF. In nucleotides, the CDR3 is TGTGCCAGCAGTCGGACTGGAACCAACACCGGGGAGCTGTTTTTT.